This T cell receptor beta chain is from a study of blood T cell repertoires in COVID-19. Germline V lookup: CDR1 SQVTM, CDR2 ANQGSEA. With V trimmed by 6 bases and J by 6 bases, 13 bases remained unmatched. This CDR3 region has 15 residues. Assay used: immunoSEQ multiplex PCR; TCRdb lists only in-frame clones, some missing. The sample contains about 55,000 clones, roughly 80% of which appear only once. The chain uses TRBV29-1 and TRBJ2-5; TRBD1 agrees at 10 bases. The sequencing input was peripheral blood. This TCR was recovered from a human donor in a cohort sampled during active or convalescent COVID-19. The CDR3 here is CSVTGGTGDTKTQYF. The CDR3, as DNA: TGCAGCGTAACCGGCGGGACAGGGGACACAAAGACCCAGTACTTC.